Listed below are T cell receptor beta chains from one sample, sequenced in a study of identical twins. TCRdb called the 5' RACE reads again in MiXCR, with one record for every CDR3 protein. The sample shows about 1.7 million distinct CDR3 sequences, about 32% of them seen only once. The sequencing sample was made of cord blood. The receptor source for this set is a newborn girl in good health. Both conserved end residues are part of each CDR3. The D gene is left open where the match is weak. The size field is filled for only some rows; it gives once, few, many or a size class.

TRBD2	few	TRBV2	TRBJ2-1	CASGPLAGSYNEQFF	TGTGCCAGCGGGCCCCTAGCGGGGTCCTACAATGAGCAGTTCTTC
TRBD1	many	TRBV7-9	TRBJ2-7	CASSLGRQGSYEQYF	TGTGCCAGCAGCTTAGGAAGACAGGGCTCCTACGAGCAGTACTTC
TRBD1	NA	TRBV12-3/TRBV12-4	TRBJ1-5	CASVAQGAHSNQPQHF	TGTGCCAGCGTCGCACAGGGGGCCCATAGCAATCAGCCCCAGCATTTT
TRBD1	many	TRBV29-1	TRBJ2-7	CSVYRGYEQYF	TGCAGCGTTTACAGGGGTTACGAGCAGTACTTC
TRBD2	NA	TRBV7-9	TRBJ2-1	CASSLVAGQETQFF	TGTGCCAGCAGCTTAGTAGCGGGGCAAGAGACCCAGTTCTTC
NA	NA	TRBV5-1	TRBJ1-6	CASSLPGLGNSPLHF	TGCGCCAGCAGCTTACCGGGACTGGGGAATTCACCCCTCCACTTT
NA	NA	TRBV20-1	TRBJ1-2	CSARSPLIGYTF	TGCAGTGCTAGATCCCCATTGATCGGCTACACCTTC
TRBD1	NA	TRBV28	TRBJ1-2	CASSLGRGGGGGYTF	TGTGCCAGCAGTTTGGGACGAGGGGGCGGAGGTGGCTACACCTTC
NA	few	TRBV28	TRBJ1-2	CASSLPVSNYGYTF	TGTGCCAGCAGTTTACCAGTTTCGAACTATGGCTACACCTTC
TRBD2	NA	TRBV3-1	TRBJ2-3	CASSHRSGPDTQYF	TGTGCCAGCAGCCACCGTAGCGGGCCAGATACGCAGTATTTT
TRBD1	many	TRBV4-2	TRBJ2-7	CASTTRQGDSYEQYF	TGTGCCAGCACTACAAGACAGGGGGACTCCTACGAGCAGTACTTC
NA	few	TRBV5-1	TRBJ2-7	CASSLVAATTYEQYF	TGCGCCAGCAGCTTGGTAGCGGCTACCACCTACGAGCAGTACTTC
NA	few	TRBV20-1	TRBJ1-4	CSARDVGATTNEKLFF	TGCAGTGCTAGAGATGTAGGGGCCACAACTAATGAAAAACTGTTTTTT
NA	NA	TRBV4-1	TRBJ1-1	CASSRVPQGTEAFF	TGCGCCAGCAGCCGTGTTCCACAGGGCACTGAAGCTTTCTTT
TRBD1	NA	TRBV2	TRBJ1-4	CASEAPGGTEKLFF	TGTGCCAGCGAAGCCCCAGGGGGGACTGAAAAACTGTTTTTT
NA	NA	TRBV5-1	TRBJ2-5	CASSGQYYNEQYF	TGCGCCAGCAGCGGGCAATATTACAATGAGCAGTACTTC
NA	NA	TRBV27	TRBJ2-6	CASSLEGFRANVLTF	TGTGCCAGCAGTTTAGAAGGGTTTAGGGCCAACGTCCTGACTTTC
TRBD1	NA	TRBV28	TRBJ2-3	CASRDRGTSDTQYF	TGTGCCAGCAGAGACAGGGGAACCTCAGATACGCAGTATTTT
NA	NA	TRBV20-1	TRBJ2-7	CSARDTSGYNEQYF	TGCAGTGCTAGAGATACGAGCGGGTACAATGAGCAGTACTTC
NA	many	TRBV5-1	TRBJ2-7	CASSFRGQSYEQYF	TGCGCCAGCAGCTTCCGGGGACAATCCTACGAGCAGTACTTC
NA	NA	TRBV20-1	TRBJ1-5	CSARDDRGAQPQHF	TGCAGTGCTAGAGATGACAGAGGGGCTCAGCCCCAGCATTTT
NA	NA	TRBV30	TRBJ1-2	CAWTFLVGDGYTF	TGTGCCTGGACTTTCCTCGTCGGGGATGGCTACACCTTC
NA	few	TRBV12-3/TRBV12-4	TRBJ1-6	CASSSPGTSSRFNSPLHF	TGTGCCAGCAGTTCCCCCGGGACCTCTTCCCGGTTTAATTCACCCCTCCACTTT
TRBD1	NA	TRBV18	TRBJ1-6	CASSPRTGRDSPLHF	TGTGCCAGCTCACCGAGGACAGGGAGGGATTCACCCCTCCACTTT
NA	NA	TRBV6-5	TRBJ1-1	CASSYSGVHTEAFF	TGTGCCAGCAGTTACTCGGGGGTGCACACTGAAGCTTTCTTT
NA	few	TRBV20-1	TRBJ1-6	CSARILEGNSPLHF	TGCAGTGCCAGAATCTTAGAGGGTAATTCACCCCTCCACTTT
NA	NA	TRBV15	TRBJ1-2	CATSRVEQLYGYTF	TGTGCCACCAGCAGAGTGGAACAGCTCTATGGCTACACCTTC
NA	NA	TRBV30	TRBJ1-2	CAWTEVYGYTF	TGTGCCTGGACGGAGGTGTATGGCTACACCTTC
NA	NA	TRBV6-5	TRBJ1-1	CASSCSGNTEAFF	TGTGCCAGCAGTTGCTCAGGGAACACTGAAGCTTTCTTT
NA	few	TRBV5-1	TRBJ1-2	CASSVEEVYGYTF	TGCGCCAGCAGCGTGGAAGAGGTCTATGGCTACACCTTC
TRBD2	NA	TRBV20-1	TRBJ2-7	CSASGRAGYEQYF	TGCAGTGCTAGCGGGAGGGCCGGGTACGAGCAGTACTTC
NA	few	TRBV12-3/TRBV12-4	TRBJ1-6	CASSFRRSYNSPPHF	TGTGCCAGCAGTTTCAGGCGCTCCTATAATTCACCCCCCCACTTT
NA	few	TRBV27	TRBJ1-4	CASMGRVNEKLFF	TGTGCCAGCATGGGCAGAGTCAATGAAAAACTGTTTTTT
TRBD2	NA	TRBV2	TRBJ2-7	CASSPSSGPSYEQYF	TGTGCCAGCAGCCCCAGTAGCGGGCCCTCCTACGAGCAGTACTTC
NA	few	TRBV12-3/TRBV12-4	TRBJ1-1	CASSFKPPDTEAFF	TGTGCCAGCAGTTTTAAGCCCCCGGACACTGAAGCTTTCTTT
TRBD2	NA	TRBV7-8	TRBJ2-3	CASSLAAGDLTDTQYF	TGTGCCAGCAGCTTAGCAGCGGGAGATCTCACAGATACGCAGTATTTT
TRBD1	NA	TRBV20-1	TRBJ1-4	CSASGDRAANEKLFF	TGCAGTGCTAGTGGAGACAGGGCAGCTAATGAAAAACTGTTTTTT
TRBD1	few	TRBV3-1	TRBJ2-7	CASSRDRAVVYEQYF	TGTGCCAGCAGCCGGGACAGGGCGGTTGTCTACGAGCAGTACTTC
TRBD2	NA	TRBV28	TRBJ2-1	CASSLIFTSGINEQFF	TGTGCCAGCAGTTTAATATTTACTAGCGGGATAAATGAGCAGTTCTTC
NA	NA	TRBV5-1	TRBJ2-2	CASSLETGASTGELFF	TGCGCCAGCAGCTTGGAAACCGGGGCGAGCACCGGGGAGCTGTTTTTT
NA	NA	TRBV28	TRBJ2-7	CASSGSNNYEQYF	TGTGCCAGCAGTGGTAGTAATAACTACGAGCAGTACTTC
NA	NA	TRBV6-6	TRBJ1-6	CASSYSKGSDSPLHF	TGTGCCAGCAGTTACTCAAAGGGGTCGGATTCACCCCTCCACTTT
TRBD1	NA	TRBV25-1	TRBJ2-3	CASSRRDRTADTQYF	TGTGCCAGCAGTCGAAGGGACAGGACAGCAGATACGCAGTATTTT
NA	NA	TRBV11-2	TRBJ2-3	CASSSNTNGGDTQYF	TGTGCCAGCAGCTCCAATACCAACGGGGGAGATACGCAGTATTTT
NA	NA	TRBV6-6	TRBJ2-3	CASSLRQGLVSTDTQYF	TGTGCCAGCAGTCTAAGACAGGGACTGGTTAGCACAGATACGCAGTATTTT
TRBD2	NA	TRBV20-1	TRBJ2-3	CSARSGSGGQSTDTQCF	TGCAGTGCTAGATCCGGGAGCGGGGGACAAAGCACAGATACGCAGTGTTTT
TRBD1	few	TRBV24-1	TRBJ1-1	CATSDPPGGRSGTEAFF	TGTGCCACCAGTGACCCCCCAGGGGGCCGGTCCGGCACTGAAGCTTTCTTT
NA	NA	TRBV28	TRBJ2-1	CASRDGGNNEQFF	TGTGCCAGCAGGGACGGAGGCAACAATGAGCAGTTCTTC
TRBD1	few	TRBV24-1	TRBJ1-5	CATSPSRTGGLSNQPQHF	TGTGCCACCAGTCCCAGTCGGACAGGGGGCCTTAGCAATCAGCCCCAGCATTTT
NA	NA	TRBV7-9	TRBJ2-1	CASSLGLAGMIYNEQFF	TGTGCCAGCAGCTTAGGTCTGGCGGGGATGATATACAATGAGCAGTTCTTC